This is a list of T cell receptor beta chains from one sample in a study of blood T cell repertoires in COVID-19. TCRdb's copy holds only in-frame clones and misses some; the assay was immunoSEQ multiplex PCR. The sample contains tens of thousands of clones, approximately 91% of which appear only once. Sequenced sample: peripheral blood. The receptors derive from a woman older than 75 with active or convalescent COVID-19. Both conserved end residues are part of each CDR3. Fields, in order: V gene, CDR3 protein.

TRBV3-1/TRBV3-2 CASSQRSSGNTIYF
TRBV6-2/TRBV6-3 CASSYVGGGTEAFF
TRBV27 CASSPSRDRAYEQYF
TRBV5-4 CASSLGSGANYGYTF
TRBV6-2/TRBV6-3 CASSWQDSGNTIYF
TRBV5-1 CASSQPLAQNTEAFF
TRBV30 CAWSVRGQPQHF
TRBV6-1 CASSELSGDEQYF
TRBV27 CASSLYGVGTEAFF
TRBV2 CASSHRTRTDTQYF
TRBV9 CASSAGLGGGQETQYF